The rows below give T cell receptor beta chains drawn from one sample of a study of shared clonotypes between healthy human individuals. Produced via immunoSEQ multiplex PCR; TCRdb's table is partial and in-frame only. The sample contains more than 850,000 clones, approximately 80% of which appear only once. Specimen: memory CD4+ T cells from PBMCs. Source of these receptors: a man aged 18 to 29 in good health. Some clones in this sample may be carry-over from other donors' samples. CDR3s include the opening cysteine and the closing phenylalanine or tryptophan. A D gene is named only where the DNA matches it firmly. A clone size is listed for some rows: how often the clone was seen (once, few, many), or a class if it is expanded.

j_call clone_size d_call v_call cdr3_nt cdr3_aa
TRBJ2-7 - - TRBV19 TGTGCCAGTAGTCTCCGGGGACGAGGCTACGAGCAGTACTTC CASSLRGRGYEQYF
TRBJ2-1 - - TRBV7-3 TGTGCCAGCAGCTTAACTAGGGACAATGAGCAGTTCTTC CASSLTRDNEQFF
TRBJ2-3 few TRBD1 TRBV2 TGTGCCAGCAGTCCCAGGGGACAGGGCACAGATACGCAGTATTTT CASSPRGQGTDTQYF
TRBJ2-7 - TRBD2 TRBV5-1 TGCGCCAGCAGCTCTAGCGGGATACCCTCCTACGAGCAGTACTTC CASSSSGIPSYEQYF
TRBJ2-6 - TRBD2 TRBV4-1 TGCGCCAGCAGCCAGGCTAGCGGGAGGGCTTCTGGGGCCAACGTCCTGACTTTC CASSQASGRASGANVLTF
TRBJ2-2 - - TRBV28 TGTGCCAGCAGTCCGACCCGAGTAGCCTCGAACACCGGGGAGCTGTTTTTT CASSPTRVASNTGELFF
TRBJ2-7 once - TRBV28 TGTGCCAGCAGTGGGATGACATGGGATTTAGATTACGAGCAGTACTTC CASSGMTWDLDYEQYF
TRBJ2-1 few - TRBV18 TGTGCCAGCTCACCGAACCCCGCAGGCAATGAGCAGTTCTTC CASSPNPAGNEQFF
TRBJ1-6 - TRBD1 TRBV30 TGTGCCTGGAGTCCTCAGGGGGAGGGGAGGAATTCACCCCTCCACTTT CAWSPQGEGRNSPLHF
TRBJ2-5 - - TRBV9 TGTGCCAGCAGCGTTTCTAGGACACAGCAAGAGACCCAGTACTTC CASSVSRTQQETQYF
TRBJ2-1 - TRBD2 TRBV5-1 TGCGCCAGCAGCTTGTTTGGGGTACTAGCGGGAGGGCCAAACGTCTTC CASSLFGVLAGGPNVF
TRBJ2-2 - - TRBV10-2 TGCGCCAGCAGTGACCTGAACACCGGGGAGCTGTTTTTT CASSDLNTGELFF
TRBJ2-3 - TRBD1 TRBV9 TGTGCCAGCAGCGTATTAACAGGGGTTTTTGATACGCAGTATTTT CASSVLTGVFDTQYF
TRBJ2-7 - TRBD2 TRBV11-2 TGTGCCAGCAGCCCCACGGGACTAGCGGGAGCCCACGAGCAGTACTTC CASSPTGLAGAHEQYF
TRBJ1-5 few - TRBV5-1 TGCGCCAGCAGCCTGCAGGGAATTAGAAATCAGCCCCAGCATTTT CASSLQGIRNQPQHF
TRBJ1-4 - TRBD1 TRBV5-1 TGCGCCAGCAGCTTGGCGGGACAGACTTTTTCTGAAAAACTGTTTTTT CASSLAGQTFSEKLFF
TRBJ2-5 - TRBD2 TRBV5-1 TGCGCCAGCAGCCCGGGGGGGACCACCCAAGAGACCCAGTACTTC CASSPGGTTQETQYF
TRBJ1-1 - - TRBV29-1 TGCAGCGTTGGGGGCCAGAACACTGAAGCTTTCTTT CSVGGQNTEAFF
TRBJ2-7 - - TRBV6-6 TGTGCCAGCAACGACCGTGGGGGTTCGTCCTACGAGCAGTACTTC CASNDRGGSSYEQYF
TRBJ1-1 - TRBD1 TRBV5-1 TGCGCCAGCAGCCATGGAGGACAGGCGTATGTTGAAGCTTTCTTT CASSHGGQAYVEAFF
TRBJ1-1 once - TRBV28 TGTGCCAGCAGCCTCCGCCGTCAAAACACTGAAGCTTTCTTT CASSLRRQNTEAFF
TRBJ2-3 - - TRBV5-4 TGTGCCAGCAGCCAGGGACAAAACGAACGAACAGATACGCAGTATTTT CASSQGQNERTDTQYF
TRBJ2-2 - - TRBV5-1 TGCGCCAGCAGCTTGGGGCCGAGGAACACCGGGGAGCTGTTTTTT CASSLGPRNTGELFF
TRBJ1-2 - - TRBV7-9 TGTGCCAGCAGCTTGGTTATCGGACCCAATCCTGGCTACACCTTC CASSLVIGPNPGYTF
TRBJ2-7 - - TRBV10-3 TGTGCCATCAGTGAGACTATTTCCTACGAGCAGTACTTC CAISETISYEQYF
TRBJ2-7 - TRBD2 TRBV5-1 TGCGCCAGCAGCTCTCCCCTACTAGCGGACTCCCGGGACGAGCAGTACTTC CASSSPLLADSRDEQYF
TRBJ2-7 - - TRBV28 TGTGCCACCCGGGACGGAAGCTCCTACGAGCAGTACTTC CATRDGSSYEQYF
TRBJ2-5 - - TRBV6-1 TGTGCCAGCAGGGCGGCAGGGGCATTGGCAGAGACCCAGTACTTC CASRAAGALAETQYF
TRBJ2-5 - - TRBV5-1 TGCGCCAGCAGCTTGGCCCAGGGGTTACAAGAGACCCAGTACTTC CASSLAQGLQETQYF
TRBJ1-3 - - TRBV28 TGTGCCAGCAGTTTACCGGCGAACACCATATATTTT CASSLPANTIYF
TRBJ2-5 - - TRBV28 TGTGCCAGCAGTTTGTACGGGGCCGCAGAGACCCAGTACTTC CASSLYGAAETQYF